Below, one T cell receptor beta chain is given with its context. This record comes from a study of blood T cell repertoires in COVID-19. As for the study in general: Sites across the United States, Italy and Spain contributed samples from acute and convalescent COVID-19. Nucleic acid was either cDNA or gDNA, and it came from T cells, B-cell-depleted T cells, or PBMCs.

In the source study's methods: Scientists estimated how many nucleated cells there were by amplifying reference gene primers. Clones were read by immunoSEQ multiplex PCR, and TCRdb kept only the in-frame ones, dropping some. The D gene and trimming were derived from the DNA, and the V and J assignments and clone size from that table. The data contain about 200,000 clones, 80% to 90% of them singletons. This receptor was obtained from a man older than 75 with acute or convalescent COVID-19. The specimen sequenced was peripheral blood.

CDR3 DNA: TGTGCCAGTAGTAGGCAGGGGGTTGGTCAGCCCCAGCATTTT. Translating gives CASSRQGVGQPQHF. The V and J genes are TRBV19 and TRBJ1-5; TRBD1 matches at 7 bases. V lost 4 bases to trimming and J lost 6 bases; unmatched junction nucleotides: 6. The V gene's germline CDR1 is LNHDA and CDR2 SQIVND (reference sequence). CDR3 length: 14 residues.